This T cell receptor beta chain was obtained from a study of shared clonotypes between healthy human individuals. In the study overall: For every donor, three CD4 naive, three CD4 memory, two CD8 naive and one CD8 memory plates were used.

Only in-frame clones appear in the TCRdb table, and some are missing; sequencing was by immunoSEQ multiplex PCR. The top ten clones hold 24% of a sample with approximately 720,000 clones, 92% of them seen once. Naive CD8 populations comprised CD45RO-negative cells positively selected for CCR7, excluding terminally differentiated effector memory CD45RA+ cells. From germline, CDR1 is MNHEY and CDR2 SMNVEV (reference sequence). CDR3 size: 11 residues. V was clipped by 7 bases and J by 9 bases, with 10 bases between them. The sample consisted of naive CD8+ T cells sorted from blood. This chain uses TRBV27 with TRBJ2-1, with a tentative D call TRBD1 (5 bases). This sequence was found in a man aged 30-40 years in good health. Here the CDR3 reads CASIRGTEQFF. CDR3 bases: TGTGCCAGCATTAGGGGTACTGAGCAGTTCTTC.